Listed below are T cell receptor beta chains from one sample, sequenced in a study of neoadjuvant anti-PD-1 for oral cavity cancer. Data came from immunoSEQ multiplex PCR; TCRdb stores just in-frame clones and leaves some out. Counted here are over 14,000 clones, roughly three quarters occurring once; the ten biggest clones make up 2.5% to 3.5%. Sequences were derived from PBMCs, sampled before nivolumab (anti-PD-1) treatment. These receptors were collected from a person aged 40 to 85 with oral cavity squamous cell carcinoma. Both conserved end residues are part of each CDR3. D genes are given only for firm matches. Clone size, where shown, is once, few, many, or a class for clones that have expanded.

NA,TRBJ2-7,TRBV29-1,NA,CSASTGLYEQYF,TGCAGCGCCTCGACGGGACTCTACGAGCAGTACTTC
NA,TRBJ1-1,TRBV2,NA,CASIQSTGNTEAFF,TGTGCCAGCATTCAGTCGACGGGGAACACTGAAGCTTTCTTT
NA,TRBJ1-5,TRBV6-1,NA,CASKEGWPQHF,TGTGCCAGCAAAGAGGGGTGGCCCCAGCATTTT
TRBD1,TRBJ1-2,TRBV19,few,CASSNEGAGGYGYTF,TGTGCCAGTAGTAACGAGGGGGCTGGAGGCTATGGCTACACCTTC
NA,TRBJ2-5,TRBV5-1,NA,CASSLGRQETQYF,TGCGCCAGCAGCTTGGGCCGACAAGAGACCCAGTACTTC
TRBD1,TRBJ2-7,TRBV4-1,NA,CASSQPGQGYEQYF,TGCGCCAGCAGCCAGCCGGGACAGGGCTACGAGCAGTACTTC
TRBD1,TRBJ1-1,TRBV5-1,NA,CASSLAVRQGGTEAFF,TGCGCCAGCAGCTTGGCGGTTCGACAGGGTGGGACTGAAGCTTTCTTT
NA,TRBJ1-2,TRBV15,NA,CATSISGRGYTF,TGTGCCACCAGCATCAGTGGAAGAGGCTACACCTTC
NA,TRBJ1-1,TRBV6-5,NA,CASMRQTNTEAFF,TGTGCCAGCATGAGACAGACGAACACTGAAGCTTTCTTT
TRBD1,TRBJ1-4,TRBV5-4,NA,CASSLSGTGAHEKLFF,TGTGCCAGCAGCTTGTCCGGGACAGGGGCCCATGAAAAACTGTTTTTT
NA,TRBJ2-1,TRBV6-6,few,CASNGEHNEQFF,TGTGCCAGCAACGGCGAGCACAATGAGCAGTTCTTC
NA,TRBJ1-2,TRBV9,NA,CASSVDQRVYGYTF,TGTGCCAGCAGCGTAGACCAGAGAGTCTATGGCTACACCTTC
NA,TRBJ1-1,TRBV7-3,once,CASSLGRLANTEAFF,TGTGCCAGCAGCTTAGGGAGGCTGGCGAACACTGAAGCTTTCTTT
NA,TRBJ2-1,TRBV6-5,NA,CASSSMTLRGEQFF,TGTGCCAGCAGTTCGATGACTCTTAGGGGTGAGCAGTTCTTC